The subject of this entry is one TCR beta chain. As yet, its antigen is unknown. The data were obtained in a study of OX40 agonist ivuxolimab in advanced cancers. Measured with immunoSEQ multiplex PCR; TCRdb has only the in-frame clones, and not every one. The sample includes about 62,000 clones, almost 95% of them seen just once. Broader study findings: At 0.1 to 3.0 mg/kg and by week 6, clonal expansion occurred in CD4+ and CD8+ blood T cells. Also present in some nonresponders was a low level of normalized T-cell clonal expansion.

Germline assignment: CDR1 SGDLS and CDR2 YYNGEE. The CDR3 has 15 residues. V was shortened by 3 bases and J by 1 base, with 13 bases between the two germline ends. The sequence derives from an adult with an advanced solid tumor such as melanoma, head and neck, liver or kidney cancer. The chain is built from TRBV9 and TRBJ2-5; D may be TRBD1 (6 bases). The source was CD4+ or CD8+ T cells sorted from blood, collected in a trial of the OX40 agonist ivuxolimab. Here the CDR3 DNA reads TGTGCCAGCAGCGGGGAGACAGGATTCCAAGAGACCCAGTACTTC. Translation gives CASSGETGFQETQYF.